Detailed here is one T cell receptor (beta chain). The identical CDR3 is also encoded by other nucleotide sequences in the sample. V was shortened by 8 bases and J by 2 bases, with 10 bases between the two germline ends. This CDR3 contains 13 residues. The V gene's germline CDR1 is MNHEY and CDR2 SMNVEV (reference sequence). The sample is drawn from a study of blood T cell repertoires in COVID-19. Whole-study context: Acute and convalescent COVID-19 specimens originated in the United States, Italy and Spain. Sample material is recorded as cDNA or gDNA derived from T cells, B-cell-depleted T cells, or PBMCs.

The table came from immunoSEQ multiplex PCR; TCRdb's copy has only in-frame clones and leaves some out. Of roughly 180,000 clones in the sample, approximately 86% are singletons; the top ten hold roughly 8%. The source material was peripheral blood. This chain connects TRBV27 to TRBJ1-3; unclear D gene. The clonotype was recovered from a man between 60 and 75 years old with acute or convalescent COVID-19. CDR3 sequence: CASSRGPGNTIYF. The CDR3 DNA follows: TGTGCCAGCTCGCGTGGTCCTGGAAACACCATATATTTT.